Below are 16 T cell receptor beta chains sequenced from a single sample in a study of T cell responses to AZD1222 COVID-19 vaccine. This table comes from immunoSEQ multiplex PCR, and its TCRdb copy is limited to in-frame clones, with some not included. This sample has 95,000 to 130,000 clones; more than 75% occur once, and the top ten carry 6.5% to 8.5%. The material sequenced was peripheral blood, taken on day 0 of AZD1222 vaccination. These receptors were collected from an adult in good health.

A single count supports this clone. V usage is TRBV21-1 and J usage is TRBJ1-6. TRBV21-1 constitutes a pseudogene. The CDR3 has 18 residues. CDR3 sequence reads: CASSKGGSPGLGNSPLHF. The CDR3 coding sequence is TGTGCCAGCAGCAAAGGGGGCTCCCCGGGACTAGGGAATTCACCCCTCCACTTT.

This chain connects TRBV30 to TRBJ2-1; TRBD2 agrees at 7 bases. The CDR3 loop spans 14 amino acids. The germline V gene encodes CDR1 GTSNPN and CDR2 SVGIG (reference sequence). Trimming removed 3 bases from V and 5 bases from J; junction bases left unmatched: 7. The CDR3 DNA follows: TGTGCCTGGAGGCATAGCGGGTCCCACAATGAGCAGTTCTTC. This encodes CAWRHSGSHNEQFF.

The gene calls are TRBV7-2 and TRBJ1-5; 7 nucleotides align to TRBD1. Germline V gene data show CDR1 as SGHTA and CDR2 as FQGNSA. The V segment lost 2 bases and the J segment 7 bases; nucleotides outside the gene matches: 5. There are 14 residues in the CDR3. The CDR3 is CASSLRDRGQPQHF. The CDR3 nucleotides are TGTGCCAGCAGCTTACGGGACAGAGGCCAGCCCCAGCATTTT.

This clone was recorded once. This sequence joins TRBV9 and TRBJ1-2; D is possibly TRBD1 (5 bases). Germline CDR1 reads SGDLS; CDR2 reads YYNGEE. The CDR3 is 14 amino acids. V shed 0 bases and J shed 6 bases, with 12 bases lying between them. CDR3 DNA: TGTGCCAGCAGCGTAGTGGGGGATGGGGATGGCTACACCTTC. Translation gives CASSVVGDGDGYTF.

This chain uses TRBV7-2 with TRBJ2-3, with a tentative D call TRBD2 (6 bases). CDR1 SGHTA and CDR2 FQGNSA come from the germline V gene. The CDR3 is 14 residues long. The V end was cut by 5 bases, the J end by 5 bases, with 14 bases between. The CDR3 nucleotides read TGTGCCAGCAGCCGGGGTTGGGGAGGAGATACGCAGTATTTT. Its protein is CASSRGWGGDTQYF.

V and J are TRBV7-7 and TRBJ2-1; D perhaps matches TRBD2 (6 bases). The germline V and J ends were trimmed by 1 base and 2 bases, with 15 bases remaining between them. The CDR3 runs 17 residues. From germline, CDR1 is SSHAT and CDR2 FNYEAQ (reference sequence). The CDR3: CASSLEPGGGAYNEQFF. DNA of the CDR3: TGTGCCAGCAGCTTAGAGCCCGGTGGAGGGGCCTACAATGAGCAGTTCTTC.

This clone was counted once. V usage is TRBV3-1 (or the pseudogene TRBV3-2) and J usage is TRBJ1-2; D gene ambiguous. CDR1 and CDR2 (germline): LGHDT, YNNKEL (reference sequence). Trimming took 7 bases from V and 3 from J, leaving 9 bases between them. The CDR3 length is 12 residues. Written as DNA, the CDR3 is TGTGCCAGCACTACGGGCCACTATGGCTACACCTTC. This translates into CASTTGHYGYTF.

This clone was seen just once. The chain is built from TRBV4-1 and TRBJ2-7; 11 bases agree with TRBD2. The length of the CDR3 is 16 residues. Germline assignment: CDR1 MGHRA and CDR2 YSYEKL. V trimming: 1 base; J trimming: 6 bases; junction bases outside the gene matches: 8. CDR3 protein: CASSQGLAGRIGEQYF. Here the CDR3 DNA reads TGCGCCAGCAGCCAAGGACTAGCGGGAAGAATTGGCGAGCAGTACTTC.

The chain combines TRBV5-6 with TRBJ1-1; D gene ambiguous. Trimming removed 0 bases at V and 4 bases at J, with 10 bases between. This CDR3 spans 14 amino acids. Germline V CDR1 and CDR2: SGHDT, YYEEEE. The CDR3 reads CASSLGVVVTEAFF. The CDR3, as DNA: TGTGCCAGCAGCTTGGGGGTTGTTGTCACTGAAGCTTTCTTT. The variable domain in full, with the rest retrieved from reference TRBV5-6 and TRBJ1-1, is DAGVTQSPTHLIKTRGQQVTLRCSPKSGHDTVSWYQQALGQGPQFIFQYYEEEERQRGNFPDRFSGHQFPNYSSELNVNALLLGDSALYLCASSLGVVVTEAFFGQGTRLTVV.

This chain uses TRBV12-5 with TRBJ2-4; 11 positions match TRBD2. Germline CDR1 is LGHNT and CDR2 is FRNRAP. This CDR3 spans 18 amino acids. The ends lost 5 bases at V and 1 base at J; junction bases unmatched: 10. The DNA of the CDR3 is TGTGCTAGTGGTGGACGGACTAGCGGGCCTTCCGCCAAAAACATTCAGTACTTC. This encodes CASGGRTSGPSAKNIQYF.

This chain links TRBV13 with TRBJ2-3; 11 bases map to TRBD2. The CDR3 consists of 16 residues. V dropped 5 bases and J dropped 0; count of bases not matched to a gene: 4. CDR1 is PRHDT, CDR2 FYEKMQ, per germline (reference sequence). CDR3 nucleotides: TGTGCCAGCAGCCCCCGGACTAGCGGGAGCACAGATACGCAGTATTTT. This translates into CASSPRTSGSTDTQYF.

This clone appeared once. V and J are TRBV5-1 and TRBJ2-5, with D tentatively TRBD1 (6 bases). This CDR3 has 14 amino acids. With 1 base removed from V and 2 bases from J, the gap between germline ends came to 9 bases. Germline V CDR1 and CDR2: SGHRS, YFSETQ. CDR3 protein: CASSLMRGQETQYF. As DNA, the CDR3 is TGCGCCAGCAGCTTGATGAGGGGGCAAGAGACCCAGTACTTC.

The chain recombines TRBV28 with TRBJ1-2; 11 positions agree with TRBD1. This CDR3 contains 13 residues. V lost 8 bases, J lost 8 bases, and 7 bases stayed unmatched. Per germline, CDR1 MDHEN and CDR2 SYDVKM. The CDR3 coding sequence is TGTGCCAGCCTGGACAGGGGGCTAGGGGGCTACACCTTC. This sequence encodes CASLDRGLGGYTF.

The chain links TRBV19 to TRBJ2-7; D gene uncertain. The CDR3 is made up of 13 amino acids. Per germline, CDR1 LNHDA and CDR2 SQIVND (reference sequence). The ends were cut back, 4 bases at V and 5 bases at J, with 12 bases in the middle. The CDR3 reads CASSTDFRDEQYF. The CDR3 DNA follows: TGTGCCAGTAGTACAGACTTTCGCGACGAGCAGTACTTC.

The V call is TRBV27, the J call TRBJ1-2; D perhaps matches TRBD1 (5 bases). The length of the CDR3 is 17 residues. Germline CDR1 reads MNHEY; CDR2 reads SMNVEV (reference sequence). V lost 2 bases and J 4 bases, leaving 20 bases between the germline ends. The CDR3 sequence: CASSLTRRRGVSYGYTF. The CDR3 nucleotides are TGTGCCAGCAGTTTAACAAGACGGAGGGGTGTAAGCTATGGCTACACCTTC.

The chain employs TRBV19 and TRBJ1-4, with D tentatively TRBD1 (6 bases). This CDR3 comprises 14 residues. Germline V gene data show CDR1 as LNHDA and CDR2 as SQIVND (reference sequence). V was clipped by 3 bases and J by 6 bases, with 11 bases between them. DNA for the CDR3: TGTGCCAGTAGTATGGGACATCCTGATGAAAAACTGTTTTTT. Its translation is CASSMGHPDEKLFF.